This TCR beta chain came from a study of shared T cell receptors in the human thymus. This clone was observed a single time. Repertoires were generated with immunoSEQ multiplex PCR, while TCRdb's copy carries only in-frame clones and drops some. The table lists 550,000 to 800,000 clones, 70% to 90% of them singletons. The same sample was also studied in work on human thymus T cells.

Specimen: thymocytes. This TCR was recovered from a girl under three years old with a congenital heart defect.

CDR3: CASGFQGESDYGYTF. The DNA of the CDR3 is TGTGCTAGTGGTTTCCAGGGGGAAAGTGACTATGGCTACACCTTC. V usage is TRBV12-5 and J usage is TRBJ1-2; 7 nucleotides line up with TRBD1. Trimming took 3 bases from V and 3 from J; bases not matched to a gene: 7. This CDR3 region has 15 residues. Germline V gives CDR1 LGHNT, CDR2 FRNRAP.